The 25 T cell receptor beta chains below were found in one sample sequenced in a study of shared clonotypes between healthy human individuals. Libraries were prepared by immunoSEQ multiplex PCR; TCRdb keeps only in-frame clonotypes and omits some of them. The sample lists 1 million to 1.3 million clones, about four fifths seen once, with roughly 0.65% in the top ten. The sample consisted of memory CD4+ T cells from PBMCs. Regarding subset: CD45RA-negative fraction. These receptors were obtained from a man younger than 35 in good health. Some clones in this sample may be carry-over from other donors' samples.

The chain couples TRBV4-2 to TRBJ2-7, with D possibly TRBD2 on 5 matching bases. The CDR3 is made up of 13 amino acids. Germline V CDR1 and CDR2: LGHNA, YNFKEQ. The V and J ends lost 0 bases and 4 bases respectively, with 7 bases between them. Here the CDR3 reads CASSQERAYEQYF. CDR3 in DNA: TGTGCCAGCAGCCAAGAGAGGGCATACGAGCAGTACTTC.

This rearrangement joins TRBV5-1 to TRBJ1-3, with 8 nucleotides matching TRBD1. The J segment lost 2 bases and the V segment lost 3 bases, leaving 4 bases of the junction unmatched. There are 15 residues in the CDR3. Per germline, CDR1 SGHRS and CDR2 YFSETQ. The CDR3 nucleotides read TGCGCCAGCAGCTGGACAGGGAATACTGGAAACACCATATATTTT. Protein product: CASSWTGNTGNTIYF.

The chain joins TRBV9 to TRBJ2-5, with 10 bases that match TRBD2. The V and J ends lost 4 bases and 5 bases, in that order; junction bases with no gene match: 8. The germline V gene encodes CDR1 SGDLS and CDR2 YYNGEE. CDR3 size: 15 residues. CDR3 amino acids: CASSPMGSGGETQYF. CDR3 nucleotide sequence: TGTGCCAGCAGCCCCATGGGTAGCGGGGGGGAGACCCAGTACTTC.

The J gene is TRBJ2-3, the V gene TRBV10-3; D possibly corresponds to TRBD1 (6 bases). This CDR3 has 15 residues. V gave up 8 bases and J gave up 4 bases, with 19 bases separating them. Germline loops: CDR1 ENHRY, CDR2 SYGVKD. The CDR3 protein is CAIDPSGDVADTQYF. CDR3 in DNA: TGTGCCATCGACCCCTCAGGGGACGTTGCAGATACGCAGTATTTT.

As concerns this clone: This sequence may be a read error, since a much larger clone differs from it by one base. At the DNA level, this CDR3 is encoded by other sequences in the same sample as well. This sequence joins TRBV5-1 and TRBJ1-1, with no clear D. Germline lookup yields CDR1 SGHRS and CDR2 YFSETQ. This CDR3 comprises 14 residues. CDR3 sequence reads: CASSLESRNTEAFF. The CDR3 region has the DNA TGCGCCAGCAGCTTGGAGTCCAGGAACACTGAAGCTTTCTTC.

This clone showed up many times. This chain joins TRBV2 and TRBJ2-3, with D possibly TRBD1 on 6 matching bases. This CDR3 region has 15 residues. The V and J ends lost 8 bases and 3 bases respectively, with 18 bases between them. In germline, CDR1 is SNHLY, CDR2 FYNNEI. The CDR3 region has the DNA TGTGCCAGCGCTCGTTTGGGGGCCCAGACAGATACGCAGTATTTT. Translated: CASARLGAQTDTQYF.

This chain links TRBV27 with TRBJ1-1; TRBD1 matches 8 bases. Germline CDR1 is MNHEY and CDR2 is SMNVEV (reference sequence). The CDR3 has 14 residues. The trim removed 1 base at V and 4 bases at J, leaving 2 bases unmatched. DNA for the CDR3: TGTGCCAGCAGTTTATATGGACAGGGCACTGAAGCTTTCTTT. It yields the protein CASSLYGQGTEAFF.

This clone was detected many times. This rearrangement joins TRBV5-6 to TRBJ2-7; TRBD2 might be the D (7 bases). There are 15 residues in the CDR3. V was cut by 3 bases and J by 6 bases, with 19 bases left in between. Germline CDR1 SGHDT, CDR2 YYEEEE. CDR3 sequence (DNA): TGTGCCAGCAGCTGGGGGGGACACCTAGAGGGCGAGCAGTACTTC. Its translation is CASSWGGHLEGEQYF.

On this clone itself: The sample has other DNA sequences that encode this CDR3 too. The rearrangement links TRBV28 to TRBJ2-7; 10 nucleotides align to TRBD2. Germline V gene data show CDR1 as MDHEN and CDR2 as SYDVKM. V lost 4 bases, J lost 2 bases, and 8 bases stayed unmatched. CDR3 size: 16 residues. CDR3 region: CASSSPRTSGTYEQYF. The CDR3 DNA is TGTGCCAGCAGTTCCCCACGGACTAGCGGCACCTACGAGCAGTACTTC.

The CDR3, as DNA: TGTGCCAGCTCACCAGATACGATAGCCAAAAACATTCAGTACTTC. Protein product: CASSPDTIAKNIQYF. This chain joins TRBV18 and TRBJ2-4, with D unresolved. With 2 bases removed from V and 0 bases from J, the gap between germline ends came to 8 bases. CDR1 is KGHSH and CDR2 is LQKENI in the germline V gene. The CDR3 is made up of 15 amino acids.

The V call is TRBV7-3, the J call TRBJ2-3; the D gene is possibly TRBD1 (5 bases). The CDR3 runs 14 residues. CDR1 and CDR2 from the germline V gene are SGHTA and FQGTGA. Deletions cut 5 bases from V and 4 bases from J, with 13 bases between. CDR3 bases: TGTGCCAGCAGCCCAGAAGGGGCAGCAGATACGCAGTATTTT. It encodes CASSPEGAADTQYF.

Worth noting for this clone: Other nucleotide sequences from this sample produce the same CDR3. The CDR3 bases are TGTGCCAGCAGTTTACGGCGCAATCAGCCCCAGCATTTT. It yields the protein CASSLRRNQPQHF. The chain employs TRBV27 and TRBJ1-5; no clear D gene. The CDR3 runs 13 residues. Germline-derived CDR1 and CDR2 are MNHEY and SMNVEV (reference sequence). The ends were cut back, 2 bases at V and 2 bases at J, with 4 bases in the middle.

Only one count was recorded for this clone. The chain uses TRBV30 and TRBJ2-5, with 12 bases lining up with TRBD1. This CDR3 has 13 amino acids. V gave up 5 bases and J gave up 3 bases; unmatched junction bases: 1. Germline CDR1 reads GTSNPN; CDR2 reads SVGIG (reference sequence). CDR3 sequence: CAWGTGGEETQYF. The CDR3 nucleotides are TGTGCCTGGGGGACAGGGGGCGAAGAGACCCAGTACTTC.

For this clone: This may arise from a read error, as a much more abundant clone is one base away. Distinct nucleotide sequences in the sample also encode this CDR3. The CDR3 DNA follows: TGCGCCAGCAGCTCGGACTACGAGCAGTACTTC. Translated: CASSSDYEQYF. The chain has TRBV5-1 and TRBJ2-7; D unresolved. V lost 3 bases and J 3 bases, leaving 4 bases between the germline ends. Germline V CDR1 and CDR2: SGHRS, YFSETQ. The CDR3 totals 11 residues.

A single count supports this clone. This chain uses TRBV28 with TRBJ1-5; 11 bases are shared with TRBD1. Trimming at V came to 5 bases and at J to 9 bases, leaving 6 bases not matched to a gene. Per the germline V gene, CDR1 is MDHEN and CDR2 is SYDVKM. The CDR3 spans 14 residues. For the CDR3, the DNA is TGTGCCAGCAGTCTGGGACAGGGGGGTTGGCCCCAGCATTTT. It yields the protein CASSLGQGGWPQHF.

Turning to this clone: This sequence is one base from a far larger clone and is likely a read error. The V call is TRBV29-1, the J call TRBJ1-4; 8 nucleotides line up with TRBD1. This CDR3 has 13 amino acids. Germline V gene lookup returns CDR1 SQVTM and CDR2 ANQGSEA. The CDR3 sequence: CGTSGQGDEKLFF. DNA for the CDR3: TGCGGCACCTCTGGACAGGGAGATGAAAAACTGTTTTTT.

CDR3 bases: TGTGCCACGATTAAGGCGCAGGGGGCTCGCACTGAAGCTTTCTTT. It translates to CATIKAQGARTEAFF. V usage is TRBV6-5 and J usage is TRBJ1-1; the match to TRBD1 covers 8 bases. The CDR3 length is 15 residues. Germline V lookup: CDR1 MNHEY, CDR2 SVGAGI. Trimming at V came to 10 bases and at J to 4 bases, leaving 14 bases not matched to a gene.

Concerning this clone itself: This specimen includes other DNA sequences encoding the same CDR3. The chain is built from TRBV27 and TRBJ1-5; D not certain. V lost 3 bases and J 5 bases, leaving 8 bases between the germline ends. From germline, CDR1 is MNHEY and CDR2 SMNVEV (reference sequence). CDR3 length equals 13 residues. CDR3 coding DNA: TGTGCCAGCAGTTTTCTCCCAGATCAGCCCCAGCATTTT. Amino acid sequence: CASSFLPDQPQHF.

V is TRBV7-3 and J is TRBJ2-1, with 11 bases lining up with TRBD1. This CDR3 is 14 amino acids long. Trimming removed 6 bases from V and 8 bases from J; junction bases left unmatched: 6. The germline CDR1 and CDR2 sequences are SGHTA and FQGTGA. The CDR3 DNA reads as TGTGCCAGCAGTCAGGGACAGGGGGGCCATGAGCAGTTCTTC. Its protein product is CASSQGQGGHEQFF.

This CDR3 is CASSPSGRKGPGELFF. The CDR3 bases are TGTGCCAGCAGCCCCTCCGGACGAAAGGGTCCCGGGGAGCTGTTTTTT. This chain links TRBV5-6 with TRBJ2-2, with D uncertain. Germline values: CDR1 SGHDT, CDR2 YYEEEE. V lost 4 bases to trimming and J lost 6 bases, with 19 bases between them. The CDR3 has 16 residues.

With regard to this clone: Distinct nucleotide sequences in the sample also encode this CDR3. CDR3 DNA: TGTGCCAGCAGTGAAGGACAGGGCAACACCGGGGAGCTGTTTTTT. Its translation: CASSEGQGNTGELFF. The V and J genes are TRBV2 and TRBJ2-2; the match to TRBD1 covers 7 bases. Per germline, CDR1 SNHLY and CDR2 FYNNEI. J lost 2 bases, V lost 1 base, and 1 base had no gene match. This CDR3 comprises 15 residues.

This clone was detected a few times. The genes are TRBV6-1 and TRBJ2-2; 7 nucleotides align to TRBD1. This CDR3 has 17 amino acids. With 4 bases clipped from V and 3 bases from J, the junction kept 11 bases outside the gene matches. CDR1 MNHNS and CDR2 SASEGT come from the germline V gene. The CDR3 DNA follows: TGTGCCAGCAGTGCTTGGATGGGGCAGGGGGACACCGGGGAGCTGTTTTTT. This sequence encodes CASSAWMGQGDTGELFF.

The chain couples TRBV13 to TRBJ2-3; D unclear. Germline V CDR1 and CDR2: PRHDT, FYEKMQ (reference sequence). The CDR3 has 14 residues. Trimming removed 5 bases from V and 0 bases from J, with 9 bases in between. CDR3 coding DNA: TGTGCCAGCAGCCCCCGGAGTAGCACAGATACGCAGTATTTT. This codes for CASSPRSSTDTQYF.

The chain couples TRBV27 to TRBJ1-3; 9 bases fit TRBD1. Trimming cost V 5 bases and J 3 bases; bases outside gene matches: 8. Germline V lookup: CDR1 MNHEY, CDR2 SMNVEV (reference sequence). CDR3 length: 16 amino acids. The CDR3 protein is CASSAGQGVGGNTIYF. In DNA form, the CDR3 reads TGTGCCAGCAGTGCGGGACAGGGAGTAGGTGGAAACACCATATATTTT.

The DNA of the CDR3 is TGTGCCAGCGGGGGGATTGGAGATACGCAGTATTTT. Residues: CASGGIGDTQYF. The chain links TRBV7-9 to TRBJ2-3; D might be TRBD2 (6 bases). Germline CDR1 is SEHNR and CDR2 is FQNEAQ (reference sequence). The CDR3 length is 12 residues. V lost 8 bases and J 5 bases, leaving 11 bases between the germline ends.